Reported below is one T cell receptor beta chain. No antigen is known for it. The authors ran a second PCR of roughly 6 to 12 cycles using a sample-barcoded 5' primer and a J-beta primer mix. TCRdb fed the 5' RACE reads into MiXCR, producing one record per CDR3 protein. Among about 1.4 million distinct CDR3 sequences listed, around 59% were seen once. The germline V gene has CDR1 SGHRS and CDR2 YFSETQ. Deletions cut 4 bases from V and 3 bases from J, with 13 bases between. The CDR3 consists of 14 residues. These data belong to a study of blood T cells in healthy people across ages. Background on the study: The template switching approach captured approximately one barcoded beta molecule for every two T cells.

Points from the study as a whole: Researchers said unsorted PBMCs prevented a conclusive naive versus antigen-experienced comparison. Per-million-T-cell TCR beta diversity fell roughly linearly with age.

This clonotype was sampled from a man younger than 35 in good health. Sequencing was performed on blood. The J gene is TRBJ1-2, the V gene TRBV5-1, with a weak D call TRBD1 (5 bases). CDR3 nucleotide sequence: TGCGCCAGCAGCGGAACACAGGCGGACTATGGCTACACCTTC. Translation: CASSGTQADYGYTF.